Included here is one T cell receptor (beta chain) sequence, with context. Per the study methods: For nucleated cells, counts were estimated from reference gene primer amplification. Some clones are missing from TCRdb's copy, which holds only in-frame ones; the method was immunoSEQ multiplex PCR. V and J calls and clone size come straight from that table; D and trimming were deduced from the DNA. There are roughly 250,000 clones in the sample; 70% to 90% occur only once, and around 4.5% lies in the top ten. Recovered Cohort 3 donors showed two negative PCRs, clearance, or symptom resolution. Trimming pared 7 bases from V and 3 bases from J, leaving 15 bases between. The germline V gene encodes CDR1 MNHEY and CDR2 SMNVEV (reference sequence). The CDR3 has 15 residues. This sample is part of a study of blood T cell repertoires in COVID-19.

This clonotype was sampled from a woman in her thirties who had recovered from COVID-19. Source material: PBMCs or T cells enriched from blood (not recorded which). The chain combines TRBV27 with TRBJ2-2, with D maybe TRBD2 (6 bases). The CDR3 nucleotides read TGTGCCAGCACCCGGATAGGCGGGGACACCGGGGAGCTGTTTTTT. Encoded protein: CASTRIGGDTGELFF.